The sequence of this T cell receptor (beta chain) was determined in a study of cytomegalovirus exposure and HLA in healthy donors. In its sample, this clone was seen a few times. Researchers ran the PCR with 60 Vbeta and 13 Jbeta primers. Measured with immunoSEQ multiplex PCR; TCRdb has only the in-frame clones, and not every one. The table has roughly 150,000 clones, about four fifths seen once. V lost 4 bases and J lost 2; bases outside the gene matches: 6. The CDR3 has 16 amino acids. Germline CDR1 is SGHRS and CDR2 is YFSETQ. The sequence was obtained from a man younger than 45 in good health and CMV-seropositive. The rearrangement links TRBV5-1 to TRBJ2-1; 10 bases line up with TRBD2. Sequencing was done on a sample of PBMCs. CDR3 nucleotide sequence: TGCGCCAGCAGCGGCACCGGGACTAGCGCCTACAATGAGCAGTTCTTC. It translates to CASSGTGTSAYNEQFF.